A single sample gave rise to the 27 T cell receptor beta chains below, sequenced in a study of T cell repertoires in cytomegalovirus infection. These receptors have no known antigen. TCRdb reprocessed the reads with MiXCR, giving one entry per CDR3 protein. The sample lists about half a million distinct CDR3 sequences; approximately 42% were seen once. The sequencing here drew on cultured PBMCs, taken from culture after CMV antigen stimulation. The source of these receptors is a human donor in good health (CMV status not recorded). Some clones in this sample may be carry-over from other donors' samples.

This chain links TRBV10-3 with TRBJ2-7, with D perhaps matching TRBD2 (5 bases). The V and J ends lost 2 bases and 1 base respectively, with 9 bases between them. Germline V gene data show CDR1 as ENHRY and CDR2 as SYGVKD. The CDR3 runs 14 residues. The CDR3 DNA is TGTGCCATCAGTGAGGCCCGGGGTTCCTACGAGCAGTACTTC. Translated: CAISEARGSYEQYF.

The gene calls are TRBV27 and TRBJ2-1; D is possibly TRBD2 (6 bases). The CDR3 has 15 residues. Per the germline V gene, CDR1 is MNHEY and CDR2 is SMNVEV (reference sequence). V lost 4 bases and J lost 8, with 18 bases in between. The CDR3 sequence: CASSSGTLQSDEQFF. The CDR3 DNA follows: TGTGCCAGCAGTTCGGGGACTCTTCAAAGTGATGAGCAGTTCTTC.

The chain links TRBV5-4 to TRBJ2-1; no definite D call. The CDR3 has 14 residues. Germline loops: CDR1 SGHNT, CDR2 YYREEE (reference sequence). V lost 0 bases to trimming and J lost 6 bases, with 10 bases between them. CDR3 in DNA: TGTGCCAGCAGCTTGGAAGCGCACAGCAATGAGCAGTTCTTC. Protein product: CASSLEAHSNEQFF.

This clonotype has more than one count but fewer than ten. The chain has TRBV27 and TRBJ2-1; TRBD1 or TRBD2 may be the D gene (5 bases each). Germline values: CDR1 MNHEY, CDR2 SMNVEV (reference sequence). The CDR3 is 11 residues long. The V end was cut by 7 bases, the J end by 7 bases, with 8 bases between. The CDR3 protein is CASIWGNEQFF. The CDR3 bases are TGTGCCAGCATCTGGGGGAATGAGCAGTTCTTC.

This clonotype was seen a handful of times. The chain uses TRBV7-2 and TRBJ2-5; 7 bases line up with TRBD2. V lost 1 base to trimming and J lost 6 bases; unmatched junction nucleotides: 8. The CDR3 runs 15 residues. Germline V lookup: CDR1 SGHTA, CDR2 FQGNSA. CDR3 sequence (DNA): TGTGCCAGCAGCTTAGAACTAGCGCCTCGGAAGACCCAGTACTTC. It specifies CASSLELAPRKTQYF.

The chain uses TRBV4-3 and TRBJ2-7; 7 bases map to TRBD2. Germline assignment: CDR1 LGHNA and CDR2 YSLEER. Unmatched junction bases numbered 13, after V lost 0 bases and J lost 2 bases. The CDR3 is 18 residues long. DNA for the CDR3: TGCGCCAGCAGCCAAGATCTGGTTGGCGGGAGTATCACCTACGAGCAGTACTTC. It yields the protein CASSQDLVGGSITYEQYF.

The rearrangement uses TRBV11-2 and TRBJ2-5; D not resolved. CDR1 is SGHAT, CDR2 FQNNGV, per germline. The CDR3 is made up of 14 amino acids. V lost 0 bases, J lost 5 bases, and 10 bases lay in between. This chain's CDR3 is CASSLDRVLETQYF. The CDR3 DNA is TGTGCCAGCAGCTTAGATCGGGTTTTGGAGACCCAGTACTTC.

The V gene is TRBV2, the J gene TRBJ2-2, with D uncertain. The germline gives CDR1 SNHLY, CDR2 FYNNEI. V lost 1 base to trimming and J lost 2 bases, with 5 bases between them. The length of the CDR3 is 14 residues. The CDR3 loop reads CASSEVSNTGELFF. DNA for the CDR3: TGTGCCAGCAGTGAAGTGTCTAACACCGGGGAGCTGTTTTTT.

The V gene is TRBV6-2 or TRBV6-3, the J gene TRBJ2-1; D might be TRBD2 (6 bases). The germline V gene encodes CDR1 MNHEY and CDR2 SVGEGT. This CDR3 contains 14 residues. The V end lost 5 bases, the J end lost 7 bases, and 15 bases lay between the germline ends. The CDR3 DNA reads TGTGCCAGCAGTCACCCGGGAGCGCTTAATGAGCAGTTCTTC. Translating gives CASSHPGALNEQFF.

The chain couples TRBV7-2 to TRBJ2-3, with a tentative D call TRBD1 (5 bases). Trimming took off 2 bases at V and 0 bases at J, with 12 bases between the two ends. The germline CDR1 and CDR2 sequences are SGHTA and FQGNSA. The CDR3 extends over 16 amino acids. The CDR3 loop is CASSLRRQSSTDTQYF. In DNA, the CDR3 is TGTGCCAGCAGCTTACGCCGACAGAGTAGCACAGATACGCAGTATTTT.

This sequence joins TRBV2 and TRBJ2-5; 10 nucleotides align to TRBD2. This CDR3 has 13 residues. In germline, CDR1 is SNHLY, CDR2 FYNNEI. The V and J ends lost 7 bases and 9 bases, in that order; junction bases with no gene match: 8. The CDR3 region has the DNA TGTGCCAGCACCACCGGGACTAGCGAGCCCCAGTACTTC. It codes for CASTTGTSEPQYF.

The CDR3 loop reads CASSLISGSQDTQYF. CDR3 DNA sequence: TGTGCCAGCAGCTTAATCAGCGGGAGTCAAGATACGCAGTATTTT. The rearrangement uses TRBV7-2 and TRBJ2-3; the match to TRBD2 covers 8 bases. The CDR3 contains 15 residues. Per germline, CDR1 SGHTA and CDR2 FQGNSA. Germline trimming cut 2 bases from V and 5 bases from J; bases unmatched to any gene: 6.

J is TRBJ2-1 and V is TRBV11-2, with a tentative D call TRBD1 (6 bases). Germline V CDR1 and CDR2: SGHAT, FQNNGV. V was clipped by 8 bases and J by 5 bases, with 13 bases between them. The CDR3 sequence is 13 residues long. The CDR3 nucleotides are TGTGCCAGCGGTACGACAGGAAACAATGAGCAGTTCTTC. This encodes CASGTTGNNEQFF.

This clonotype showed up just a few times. This CDR3 is CASSPRTSSTSTDTQYF. CDR3 nucleotide sequence: TGTGCCAGCTCACCCCGGACTAGCTCAACTAGCACAGATACGCAGTATTTT. This rearrangement joins TRBV18 to TRBJ2-3, with 8 bases matching TRBD2. The germline V gene has CDR1 KGHSH and CDR2 LQKENI. J lost 0 bases, V lost 3 bases, and 8 bases had no gene match. This CDR3 region has 17 residues.

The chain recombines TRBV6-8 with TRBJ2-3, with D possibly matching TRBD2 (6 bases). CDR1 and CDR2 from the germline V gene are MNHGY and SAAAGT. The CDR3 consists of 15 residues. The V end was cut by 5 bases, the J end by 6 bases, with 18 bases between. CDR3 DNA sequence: TGTGCCAGCAGTGCCGGGACTCCCACGGGGGATACGCAGTATTTT. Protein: CASSAGTPTGDTQYF.

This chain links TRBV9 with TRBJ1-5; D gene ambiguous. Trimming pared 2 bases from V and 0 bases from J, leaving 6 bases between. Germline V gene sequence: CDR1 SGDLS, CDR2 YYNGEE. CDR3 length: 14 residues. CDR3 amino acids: CASSVGVSNQPQHF. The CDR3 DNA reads TGTGCCAGCAGCGTTGGGGTTAGCAATCAGCCCCAGCATTTT. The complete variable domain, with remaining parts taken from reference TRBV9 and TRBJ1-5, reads DSGVTQTPKHLITATGQRVTLRCSPRSGDLSVYWYQQSLDQGLQFLIQYYNGEERAKGNILERFSAQQFPDLHSELNLSSLELGDSALYFCASSVGVSNQPQHFGDGTRLSIL.

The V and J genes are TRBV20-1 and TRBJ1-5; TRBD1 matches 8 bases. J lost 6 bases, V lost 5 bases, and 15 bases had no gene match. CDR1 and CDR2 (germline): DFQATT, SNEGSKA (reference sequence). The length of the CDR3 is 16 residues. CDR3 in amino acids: CSASAPLAGGGQPQHF. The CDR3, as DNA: TGCAGTGCTTCAGCCCCCCTCGCAGGGGGCGGTCAGCCCCAGCATTTT.

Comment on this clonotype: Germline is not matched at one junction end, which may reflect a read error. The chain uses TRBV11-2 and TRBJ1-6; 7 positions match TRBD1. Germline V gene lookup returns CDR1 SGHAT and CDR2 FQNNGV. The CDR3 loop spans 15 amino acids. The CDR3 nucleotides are TGTGCCAGCAGGTCGCCACAGGGGTTAAATTCACCTCTCCACTTT. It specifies CASRSPQGLNSPLHF.

The CDR3: CASRGSRRSYEQYF. CDR3 in DNA: TGTGCCAGCAGAGGGAGCAGACGATCCTACGAGCAGTACTTC. The rearrangement joins TRBV6-2 or TRBV6-3 to TRBJ2-7; tentative D call: TRBD2 (5 bases). The CDR3 has 14 amino acids. Between the trimmed V and J ends, which lost 6 bases and 1 base, there was a span of 13 bases. Germline V gene lookup returns CDR1 MNHEY and CDR2 SVGEGT.

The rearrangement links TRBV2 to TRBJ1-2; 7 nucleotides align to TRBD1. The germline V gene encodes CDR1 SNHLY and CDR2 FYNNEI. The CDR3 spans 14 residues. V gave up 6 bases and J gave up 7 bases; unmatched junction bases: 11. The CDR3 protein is CASRKGQPLAGYTF. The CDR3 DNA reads TGTGCCAGCAGGAAGGGACAGCCCCTGGCTGGCTACACCTTC.

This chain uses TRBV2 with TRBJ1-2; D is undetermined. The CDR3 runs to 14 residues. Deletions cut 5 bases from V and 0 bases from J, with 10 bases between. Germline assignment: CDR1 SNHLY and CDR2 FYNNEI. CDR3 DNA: TGTGCCAGCAGTCAACTGGGCACTAACTATGGCTACACCTTC. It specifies CASSQLGTNYGYTF. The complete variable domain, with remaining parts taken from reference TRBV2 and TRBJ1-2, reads EPEVTQTPSHQVTQMGQEVILRCVPISNHLYFYWYRQILGQKVEFLVSFYNNEISEKSEIFDDQFSVERPDGSNFTLKIRSTKLEDSAMYFCASSQLGTNYGYTFGSGTRLTVV.

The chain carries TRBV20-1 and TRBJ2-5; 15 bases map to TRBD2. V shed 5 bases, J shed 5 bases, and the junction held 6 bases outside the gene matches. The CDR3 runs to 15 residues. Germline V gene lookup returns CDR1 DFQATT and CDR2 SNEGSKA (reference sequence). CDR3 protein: CSAGLAGGPRETQYF. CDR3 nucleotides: TGCAGTGCTGGACTAGCGGGGGGGCCACGGGAGACCCAGTACTTC.

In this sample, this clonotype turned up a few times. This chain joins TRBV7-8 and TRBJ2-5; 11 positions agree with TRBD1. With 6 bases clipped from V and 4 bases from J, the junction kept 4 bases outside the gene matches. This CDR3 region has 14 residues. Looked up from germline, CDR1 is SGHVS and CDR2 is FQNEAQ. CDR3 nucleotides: TGTGCCAGCAGGTCCGGGACAGGGGGAGAGACCCAGTACTTC. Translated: CASRSGTGGETQYF.

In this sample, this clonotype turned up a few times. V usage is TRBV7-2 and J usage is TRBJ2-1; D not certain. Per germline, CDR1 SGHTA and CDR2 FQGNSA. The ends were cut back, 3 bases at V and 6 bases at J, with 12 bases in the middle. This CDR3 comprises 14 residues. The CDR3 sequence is CASSLNPGSNEQFF. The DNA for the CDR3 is TGTGCCAGCAGCTTGAATCCCGGCTCCAATGAGCAGTTCTTC.

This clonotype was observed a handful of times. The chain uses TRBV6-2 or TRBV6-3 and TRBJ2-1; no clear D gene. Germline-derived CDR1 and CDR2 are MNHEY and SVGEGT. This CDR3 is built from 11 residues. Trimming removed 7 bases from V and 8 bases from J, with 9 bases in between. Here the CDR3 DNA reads TGTGCCAGCACATCAACGGATGAGCAGTTCTTC. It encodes CASTSTDEQFF.

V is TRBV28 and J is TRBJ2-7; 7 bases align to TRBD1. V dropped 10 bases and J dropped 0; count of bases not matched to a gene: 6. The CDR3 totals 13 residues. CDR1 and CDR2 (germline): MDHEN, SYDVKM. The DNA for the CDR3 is TGTGCCACCACCGACAGGGCCTCCTACGAGCAGTACTTC. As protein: CATTDRASYEQYF.

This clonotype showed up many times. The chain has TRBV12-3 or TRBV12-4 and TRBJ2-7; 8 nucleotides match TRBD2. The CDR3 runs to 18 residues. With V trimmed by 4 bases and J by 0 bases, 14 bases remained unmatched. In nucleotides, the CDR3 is TGTGCCAGCAGTTCCGGAGAGGCTAGCGGGCTCACCTCCTACGAGCAGTACTTC. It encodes CASSSGEASGLTSYEQYF.